This T cell receptor (beta chain) was sequenced for a study of blood T cell repertoires in COVID-19. Across the study: There were acute and convalescent COVID-19 samples, and they came from the United States, Italy and Spain. T cells, B-cell-depleted T cells, or PBMCs provided the cDNA or gDNA that served as material.

In Seattle, patients joined the study during active infection and were tracked longitudinally. Original processing notes: Amplifying reference gene primers gave estimates of nucleated cell counts. The method was immunoSEQ multiplex PCR; TCRdb's version includes in-frame clones alone and lacks a portion of them. The DNA gave D and trimming, while V, J and clone size come from that table. The repertoire holds 50,000 to 65,000 clones, around 82% seen once, with about 16% in the top ten. V lost 9 bases to trimming and J lost 5 bases; unmatched junction nucleotides: 19. This CDR3 region has 17 residues. The sequenced material came from peripheral blood. The source of this sequence is a man aged 55-75 years with COVID-19, enrolled during active disease. V gene TRBV5-3 combines with J gene TRBJ2-7, with 11 bases aligning to TRBD2. TRBV5-3 is marked as an open reading frame, function uncertain. The CDR3 protein is CAKKLGELAGEPNEQYF. CDR3 nucleotide sequence: TGTGCCAAAAAGCTCGGTGAACTAGCGGGAGAACCGAACGAGCAGTACTTC.